What follows is one T cell receptor beta chain and its context. The target of this receptor is not known. No quality values exist for individual bases; no much larger clone is one base distant. The CDR3 goes from the cysteine to the phenylalanine over 15 residues. The entry retains the CDR3 DNA only, 45 bases that are in frame from base 1. From a lookup of the germline V gene, CDR1 and CDR2 are SNHLY and FYNNEI. Trimming costs V 4 bases and J 0 bases, and their ends lie 7 bases apart. This sample stems from a study of blood T cell repertoires in COVID-19 (dated by TCRdb to 2020 to 2021). Notes on the research overall: The collaborator samples originated in the United States, Italy and Spain and spanned the acute and convalescent phases of COVID-19. The prospective study material was composed of cDNA or gDNA derived from T cells, B-cell-depleted T cells, or PBMCs. Subjects who had been exposed to COVID-19, were actively infected with it, or had recovered from it provided the deeply sampled blood TCRbeta repertoires that made up the dataset. A freely available public database, intended as a resource for researchers studying the immune response to SARS-CoV-2, is where the repertoires were released. The samples were drawn from two sources: the first 160 participants of the ongoing ImmuneRACE study, and about 1,300 subjects contributed by 6 global collaborators. Nearly every sample came with metadata listing a de-identified subject ID, COVID-19 status, age in years and sex. Where available, HLA class I and class II types were obtained from metadata supplied by the sample provider rather than from assay-based typing.

Collaborating institutions collected whole blood in K2EDTA tubes following their own protocols. For TCRbeta analysis, collaborator samples were shipped as frozen whole blood, as isolated PBMCs, or as DNA extracted from either sample type. Results and caveats for the whole study, not just this receptor: The amount of clinical and demographic metadata varied by source and participant and was provided uncurated.

TCRbeta CDR3 regions were amplified from genomic DNA using the immunoSEQ Assay, a bias-controlled multiplex PCR. In the authors' own workflow: Within the assay, amplification of reference gene primers was used to estimate how many nucleated cells each sample contained. To quantify the absolute abundance of each unique TCRbeta CDR3 rearrangement, sequence reads were collapsed and filtered. For each sample, productive Simpson clonality was calculated as the square root of Simpson's diversity index over productive rearrangements. Here the immuneACCESS table is served through TCRdb, limited to in-frame sequences with V and J called. Missing clones are a known gap in these copies; in checked studies unresolved V genes cover under half, and the rest lacks a known reason. V and J calls plus clone size are reproduced from that table; the DNA served to infer D and trimming. Counted in this sample were 150,000 to 200,000 clones; roughly 85% of them appeared once. Around 5.2% of the sample lies in the top ten.

The origin of this receptor is a woman under 40 with acute or convalescent COVID-19. Sequencing used peripheral blood. The chain is made from TRBV2 and TRBJ2-6; matching of 5 bases hints at TRBD2 as the D gene. The bases are TGTGCCAGCAGTGTTGAGGGCTCTGGGGCCAACGTCCTGACTTTC. It codes for CASSVEGSGANVLTF.